The rows below give T cell receptor beta chains drawn from one sample of a study of T-cell reconstitution after alpha-beta-depleted transplantation in children. Using its own MiXCR run on the PCR reads, TCRdb lists one record per CDR3 protein. The sample has approximately 300,000 distinct CDR3 sequences; less than 9.5% are singletons. Sequencing was performed on peripheral blood, taken 360 days after TCRalphabeta/CD19-depleted stem cell transplant. The receptor set was obtained from a female patient under 10 years old who had a stem cell transplant for Fanconi anemia, so the T cells may come from the graft donor. The CDR3 runs from the conserved cysteine through the conserved F or W. Fields, in order: J gene, V gene, clone size, D gene, CDR3 DNA, CDR3 protein. The D gene is left open where the match is weak. Some rows mark clone size as missing; the rest say once, few, many or name a class of expanded clone.

TRBJ2-1 | TRBV27 | . | . | TGTGCCACATACGGGTCGGGGCAGAGCTCCTACAATGAGCAGTTCTTC | CATYGSGQSSYNEQFF
TRBJ1-6 | TRBV5-1 | . | . | TGCGCCAGCAGAATGACGACCTATAATTCACCCCTCCACTTT | CASRMTTYNSPLHF
TRBJ1-2 | TRBV11-2 | many | TRBD1 | TGTGCCAGCAGCTCTCCTAAACCGGGACAGGGGGCGTACTATGGCTACACCTTC | CASSSPKPGQGAYYGYTF
TRBJ1-2 | TRBV29-1 | few | . | TGCAGCGTTGAAGATGGAAGGGGGGACGGAAACTATGGCTACACCTTC | CSVEDGRGDGNYGYTF
TRBJ2-2 | TRBV5-1 | many | TRBD1 | TGCGCCAGCAGCTTACTCACCGGGACAGCGAACACCGGGGAGCTGTTTTTT | CASSLLTGTANTGELFF
TRBJ2-2 | TRBV27 | . | . | TGTGCCAGCAGTTTAGGACAGCCCTACGGAACCGGGGAGCTGTTTTTT | CASSLGQPYGTGELFF
TRBJ2-5 | TRBV6-5 | many | . | TGTGCCAGCAGTTACTCAGGAACGGGAGTGGCGGAGACCCAGTACTTC | CASSYSGTGVAETQYF
TRBJ2-1 | TRBV3-1 | . | . | TGTGCCAGCAGCCAAGATCAGGGCGGTAACAAGAATGAGCAGTTCTTC | CASSQDQGGNKNEQFF
TRBJ2-3 | TRBV5-5 | many | . | TGTGCCAGCAGCTTCTCTGGTCGGGGCCCTAGCACAGATACGCAGTATTTT | CASSFSGRGPSTDTQYF
TRBJ2-5 | TRBV6-2/TRBV6-3 | many | . | TGTGCCAGCAGTTCCTACTTCGACCAAGAGACCCAGTACTTC | CASSSYFDQETQYF
TRBJ1-4 | TRBV20-1 | . | . | TGCAGTGCTAGAGACCTGGGAGCAACTAATGAAAAACTGTTTTTT | CSARDLGATNEKLFF
TRBJ2-7 | TRBV4-2 | many | TRBD1 | TGTGCCAGCAGCCAAGGGACAGGGGACCTCTACGAGCAGTACTTC | CASSQGTGDLYEQYF
TRBJ2-7 | TRBV5-5 | many | . | TGTGCCAGCAGCTTGGAGCCCCACAGGTACTACGAGCAGTACTTC | CASSLEPHRYYEQYF